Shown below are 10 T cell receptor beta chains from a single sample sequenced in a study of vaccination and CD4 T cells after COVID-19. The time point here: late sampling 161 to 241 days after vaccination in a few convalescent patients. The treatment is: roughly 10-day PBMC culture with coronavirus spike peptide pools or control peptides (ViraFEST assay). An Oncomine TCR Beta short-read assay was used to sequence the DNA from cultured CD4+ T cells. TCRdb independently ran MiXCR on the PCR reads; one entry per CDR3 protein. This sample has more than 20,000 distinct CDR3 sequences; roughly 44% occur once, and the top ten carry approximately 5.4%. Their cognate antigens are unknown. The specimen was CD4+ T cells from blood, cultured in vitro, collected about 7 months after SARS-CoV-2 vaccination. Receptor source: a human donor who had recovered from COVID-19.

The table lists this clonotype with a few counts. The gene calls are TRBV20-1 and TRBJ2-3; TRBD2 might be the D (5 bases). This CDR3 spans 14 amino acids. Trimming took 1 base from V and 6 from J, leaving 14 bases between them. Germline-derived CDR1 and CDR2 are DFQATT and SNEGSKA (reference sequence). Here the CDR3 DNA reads TGCAGTGCTAGAGCAATCTCCTCGGGGGATACGCAGTATTTT. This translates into CSARAISSGDTQYF.

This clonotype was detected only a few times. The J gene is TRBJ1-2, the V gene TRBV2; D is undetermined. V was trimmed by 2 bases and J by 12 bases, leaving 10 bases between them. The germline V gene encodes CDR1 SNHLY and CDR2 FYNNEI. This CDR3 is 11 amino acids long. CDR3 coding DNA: TGTGCCAGCAGTGAATGGGTTTCGCACACCTTC. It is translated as CASSEWVSHTF.

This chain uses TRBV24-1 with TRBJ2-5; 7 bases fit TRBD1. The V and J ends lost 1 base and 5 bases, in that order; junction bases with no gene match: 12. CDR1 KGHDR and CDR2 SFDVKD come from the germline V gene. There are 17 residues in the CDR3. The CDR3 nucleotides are TGTGCCACCAGTGATTTACAAGATTACAGGGGAAGGGAGACCCAGTACTTC. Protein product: CATSDLQDYRGRETQYF.

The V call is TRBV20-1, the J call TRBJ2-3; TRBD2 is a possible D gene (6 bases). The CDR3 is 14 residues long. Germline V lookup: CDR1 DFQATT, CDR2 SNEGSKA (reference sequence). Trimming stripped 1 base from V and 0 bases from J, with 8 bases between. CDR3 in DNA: TGCAGTGCTAGAGCGGAGGGGAGCACAGATACGCAGTATTTT. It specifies CSARAEGSTDTQYF.

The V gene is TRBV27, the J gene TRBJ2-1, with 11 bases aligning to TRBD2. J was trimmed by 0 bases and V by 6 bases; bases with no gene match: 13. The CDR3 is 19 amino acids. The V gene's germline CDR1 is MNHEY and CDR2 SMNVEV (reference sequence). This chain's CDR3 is CASRAAGTSGLPSYNEQFF. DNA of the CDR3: TGTGCCAGCAGAGCAGCCGGGACTAGCGGACTACCCTCCTACAATGAGCAGTTCTTC.

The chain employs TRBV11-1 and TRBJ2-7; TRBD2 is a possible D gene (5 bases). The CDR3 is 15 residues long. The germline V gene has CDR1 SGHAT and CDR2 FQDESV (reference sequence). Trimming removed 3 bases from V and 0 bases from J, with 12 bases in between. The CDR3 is CASSFSATFSYEQYF. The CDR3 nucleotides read TGTGCCAGCAGCTTTAGCGCAACCTTCTCCTACGAGCAGTACTTC.

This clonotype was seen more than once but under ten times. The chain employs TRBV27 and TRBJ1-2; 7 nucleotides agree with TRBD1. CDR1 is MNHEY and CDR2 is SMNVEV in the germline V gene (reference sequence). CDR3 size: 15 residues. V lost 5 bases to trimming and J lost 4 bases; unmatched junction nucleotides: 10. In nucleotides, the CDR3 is TGTGCCAGCAGTCGACTCCCCCAGGGGGGCTATGGCTACACCTTC. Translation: CASSRLPQGGYGYTF.

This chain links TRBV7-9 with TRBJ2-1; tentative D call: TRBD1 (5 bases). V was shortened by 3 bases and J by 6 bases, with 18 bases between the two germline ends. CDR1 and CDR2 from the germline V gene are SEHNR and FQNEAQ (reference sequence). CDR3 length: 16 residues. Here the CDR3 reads CASSFTSILTVNEQFF. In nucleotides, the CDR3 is TGTGCCAGCAGCTTTACCTCAATCCTGACAGTCAATGAGCAGTTCTTC.

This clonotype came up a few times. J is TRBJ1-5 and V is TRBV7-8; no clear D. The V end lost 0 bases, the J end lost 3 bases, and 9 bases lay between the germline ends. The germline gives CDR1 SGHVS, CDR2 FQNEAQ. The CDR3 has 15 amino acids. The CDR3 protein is CASSLAGEPNQPQHF. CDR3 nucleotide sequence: TGTGCCAGCAGCTTAGCCGGAGAACCCAATCAGCCCCAGCATTTT. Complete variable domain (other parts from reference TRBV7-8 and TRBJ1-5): GAGVSQSPRYKVAKRGQDVALRCDPISGHVSLFWYQQALGQGPEFLTYFQNEAQLDKSGLPSDRFFAERPEGSVSTLKIQRTQQEDSAVYLCASSLAGEPNQPQHFGDGTRLSIL.

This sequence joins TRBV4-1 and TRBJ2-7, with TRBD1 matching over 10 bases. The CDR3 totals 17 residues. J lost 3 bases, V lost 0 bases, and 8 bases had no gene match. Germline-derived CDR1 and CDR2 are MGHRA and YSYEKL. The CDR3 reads CASSQEFRGQGFYEQYF. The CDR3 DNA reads TGCGCCAGCAGCCAAGAATTTCGGGGACAGGGGTTCTACGAGCAGTACTTC.